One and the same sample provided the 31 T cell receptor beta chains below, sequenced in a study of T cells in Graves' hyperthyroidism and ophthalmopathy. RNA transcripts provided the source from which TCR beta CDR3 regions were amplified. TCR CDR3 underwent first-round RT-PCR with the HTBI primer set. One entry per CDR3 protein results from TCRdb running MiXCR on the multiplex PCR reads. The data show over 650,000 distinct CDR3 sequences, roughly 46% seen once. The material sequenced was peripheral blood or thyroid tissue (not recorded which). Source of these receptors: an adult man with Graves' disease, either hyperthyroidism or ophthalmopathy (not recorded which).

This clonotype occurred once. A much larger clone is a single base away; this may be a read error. Written as DNA, the CDR3 is TGTGCCAGCAGGCAACAGGGAGTGGACACTGAAGCTTTCTTT. Its protein is CASRQQGVDTEAFF. This chain links TRBV12-5 with TRBJ1-1, with D perhaps matching TRBD1 (6 bases). Germline V gives CDR1 LGHNT, CDR2 FRNRAP. There are 14 residues in the CDR3. The variable domain in full, with the rest retrieved from reference TRBV12-5 and TRBJ1-1, is DARVTQTPRHKVTEMGQEVTMRCQPILGHNTVFWYRQTMMQGLELLAYFRNRAPLDDSGMPKDRFSAEMPDATLATLKIQPSEPRDSAVYFCASRQQGVDTEAFFGQGTRLTVV.

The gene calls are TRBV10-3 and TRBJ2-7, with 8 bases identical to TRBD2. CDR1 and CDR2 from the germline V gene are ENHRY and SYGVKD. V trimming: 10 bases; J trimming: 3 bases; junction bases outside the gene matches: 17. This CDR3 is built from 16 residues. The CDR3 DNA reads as TGTGCCAGCAGCCTCAGCGGGGGTCTGAAGATCTACGAGCAGTACTTC. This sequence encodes CASSLSGGLKIYEQYF.

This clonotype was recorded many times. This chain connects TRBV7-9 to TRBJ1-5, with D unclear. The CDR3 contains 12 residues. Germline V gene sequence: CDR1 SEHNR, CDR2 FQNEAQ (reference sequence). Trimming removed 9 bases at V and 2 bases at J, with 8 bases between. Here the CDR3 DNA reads TGTGCCAGTGCCAAGGGCAATCAGCCCCAGCATTTT. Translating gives CASAKGNQPQHF.

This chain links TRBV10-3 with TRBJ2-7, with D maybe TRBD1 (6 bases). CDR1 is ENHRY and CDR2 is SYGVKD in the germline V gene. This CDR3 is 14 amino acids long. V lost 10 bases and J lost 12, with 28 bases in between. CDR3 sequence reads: CASRTAWAEGFPYF. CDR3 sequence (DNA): TGTGCCAGCAGGACAGCATGGGCTGAAGGATTCCCGTACTTC.

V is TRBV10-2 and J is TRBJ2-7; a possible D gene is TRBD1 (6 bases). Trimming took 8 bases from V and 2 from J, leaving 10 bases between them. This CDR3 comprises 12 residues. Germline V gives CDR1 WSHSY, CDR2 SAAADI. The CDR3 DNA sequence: TGCGCCAGCGCCCAGGGGACCTACGAGCAGTACTTC. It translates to CASAQGTYEQYF.

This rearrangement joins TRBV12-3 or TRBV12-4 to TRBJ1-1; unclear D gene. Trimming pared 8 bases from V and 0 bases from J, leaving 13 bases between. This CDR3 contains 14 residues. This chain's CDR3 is CASSPSYMNTEAFF. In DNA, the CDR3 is TGTGCCAGCTCACCTTCATATATGAACACTGAAGCTTTCTTT.

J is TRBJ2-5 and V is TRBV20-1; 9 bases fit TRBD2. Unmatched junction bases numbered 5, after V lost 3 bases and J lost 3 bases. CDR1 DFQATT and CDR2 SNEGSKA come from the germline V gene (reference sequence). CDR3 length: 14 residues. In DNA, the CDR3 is TGCAGTGCTAGCATCCTAGCGGGGAAAGAGACCCAGTACTTC. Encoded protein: CSASILAGKETQYF.

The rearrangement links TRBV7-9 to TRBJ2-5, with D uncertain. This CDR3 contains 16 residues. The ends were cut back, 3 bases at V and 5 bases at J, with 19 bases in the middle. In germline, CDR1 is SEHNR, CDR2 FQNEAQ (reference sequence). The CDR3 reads CASSLSGHPLGETQYF. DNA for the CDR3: TGTGCCAGCAGCTTGTCCGGCCACCCCTTGGGGGAGACCCAGTACTTC.

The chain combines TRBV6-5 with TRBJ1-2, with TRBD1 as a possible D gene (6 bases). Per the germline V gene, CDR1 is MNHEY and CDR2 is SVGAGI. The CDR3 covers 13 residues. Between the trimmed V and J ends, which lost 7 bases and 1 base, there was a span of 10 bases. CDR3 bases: TGTGCCAGCATGAGGACAGTTAACTATGGCTACACCTTC. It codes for CASMRTVNYGYTF.

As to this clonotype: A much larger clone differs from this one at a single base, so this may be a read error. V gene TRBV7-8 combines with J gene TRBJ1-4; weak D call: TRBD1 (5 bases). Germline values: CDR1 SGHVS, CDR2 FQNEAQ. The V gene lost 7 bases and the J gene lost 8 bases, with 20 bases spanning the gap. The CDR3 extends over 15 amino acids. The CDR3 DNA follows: TGTGCCAGCATCCCACCACAGAGCAAGGGGGAAAAACTGTTTTTT. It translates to CASIPPQSKGEKLFF.

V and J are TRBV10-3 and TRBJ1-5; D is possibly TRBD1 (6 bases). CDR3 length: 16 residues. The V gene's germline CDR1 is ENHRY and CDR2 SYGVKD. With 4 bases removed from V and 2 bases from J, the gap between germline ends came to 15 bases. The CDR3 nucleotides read TGTGCCATCAGTGCTAGTCAGGGGACGGGCAATCAGCCCCAGCATTTT. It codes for CAISASQGTGNQPQHF.

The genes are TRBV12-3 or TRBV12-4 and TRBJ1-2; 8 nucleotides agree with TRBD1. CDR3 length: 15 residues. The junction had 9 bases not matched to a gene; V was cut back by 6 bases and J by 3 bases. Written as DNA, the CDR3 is TGTGCCAGCAGCCCTTCAACAGGGGGGGACTATGGCTACACCTTC. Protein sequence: CASSPSTGGDYGYTF.

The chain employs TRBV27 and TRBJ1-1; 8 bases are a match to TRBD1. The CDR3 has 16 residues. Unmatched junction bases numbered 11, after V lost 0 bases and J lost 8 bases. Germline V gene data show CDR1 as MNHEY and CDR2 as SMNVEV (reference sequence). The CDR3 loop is CASSLSPADRGEEAFF. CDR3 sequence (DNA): TGTGCCAGCAGTTTATCCCCCGCCGACAGGGGCGAAGAAGCTTTCTTT.

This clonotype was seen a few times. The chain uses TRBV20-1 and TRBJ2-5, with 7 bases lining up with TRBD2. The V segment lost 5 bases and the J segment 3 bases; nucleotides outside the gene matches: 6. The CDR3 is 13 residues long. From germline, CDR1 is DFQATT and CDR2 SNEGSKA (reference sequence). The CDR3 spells CSALLASKETQYF. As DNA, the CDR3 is TGCAGTGCTCTACTAGCGTCAAAAGAGACCCAGTACTTC.

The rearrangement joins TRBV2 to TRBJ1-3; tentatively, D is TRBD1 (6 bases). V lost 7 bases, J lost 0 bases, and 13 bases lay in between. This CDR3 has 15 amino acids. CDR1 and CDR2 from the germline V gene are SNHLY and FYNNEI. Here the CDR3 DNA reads TGTGCCAGCACCCGTGAGACAGGCTCTGGAAACACCATATATTTT. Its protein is CASTRETGSGNTIYF.

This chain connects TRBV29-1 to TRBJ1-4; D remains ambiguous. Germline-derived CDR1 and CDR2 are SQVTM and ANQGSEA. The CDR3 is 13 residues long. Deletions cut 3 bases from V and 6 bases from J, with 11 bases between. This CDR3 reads CSVDDVAYEKLFF. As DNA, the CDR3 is TGCAGCGTTGACGATGTGGCCTATGAAAAACTGTTTTTT.

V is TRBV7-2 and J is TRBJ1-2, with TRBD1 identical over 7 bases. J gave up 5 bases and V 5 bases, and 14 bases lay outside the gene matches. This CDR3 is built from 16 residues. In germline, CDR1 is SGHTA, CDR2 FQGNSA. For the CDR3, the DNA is TGTGCCAGCAGCCCCGGGACAGCAAAAAGGGGGTATGGCTACACCTTC. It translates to CASSPGTAKRGYGYTF.

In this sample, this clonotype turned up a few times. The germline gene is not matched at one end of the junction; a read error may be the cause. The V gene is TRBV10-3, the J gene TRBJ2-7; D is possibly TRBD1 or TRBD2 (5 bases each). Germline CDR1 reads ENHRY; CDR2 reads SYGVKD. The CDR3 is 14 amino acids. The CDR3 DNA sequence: TGTGCCAGCAGTGATTGGGACGGCCCCTACGAGCAGTACTTC. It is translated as CASSDWDGPYEQYF.

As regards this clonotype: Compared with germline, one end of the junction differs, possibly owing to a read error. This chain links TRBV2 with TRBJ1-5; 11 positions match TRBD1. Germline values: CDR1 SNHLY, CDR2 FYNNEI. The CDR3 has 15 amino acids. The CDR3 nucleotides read TGTGCCAGCAGTGAAGCGCTGGGACAGGGGGAGATTCCAAATTTT. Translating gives CASSEALGQGEIPNF.

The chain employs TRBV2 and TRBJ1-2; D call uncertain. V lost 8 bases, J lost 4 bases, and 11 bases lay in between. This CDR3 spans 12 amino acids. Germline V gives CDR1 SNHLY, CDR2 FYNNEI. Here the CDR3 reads CASVELGYGYTF. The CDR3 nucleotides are TGTGCCAGCGTTGAACTTGGCTATGGCTACACCTTC. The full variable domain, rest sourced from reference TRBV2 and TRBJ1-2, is EPEVTQTPSHQVTQMGQEVILRCVPISNHLYFYWYRQILGQKVEFLVSFYNNEISEKSEIFDDQFSVERPDGSNFTLKIRSTKLEDSAMYFCASVELGYGYTFGSGTRLTVV.

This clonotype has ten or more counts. The DNA of the CDR3 is TGTGCCAGCAGCTCAGCGGGAGTTTCCTACGAGCAGTACTTC. It codes for CASSSAGVSYEQYF. The genes are TRBV7-9 and TRBJ2-7; 8 nucleotides agree with TRBD2. This CDR3 has 14 residues. The junction had 3 bases not matched to a gene; V was cut back by 4 bases and J by 1 base. Germline-derived CDR1 and CDR2 are SEHNR and FQNEAQ (reference sequence).

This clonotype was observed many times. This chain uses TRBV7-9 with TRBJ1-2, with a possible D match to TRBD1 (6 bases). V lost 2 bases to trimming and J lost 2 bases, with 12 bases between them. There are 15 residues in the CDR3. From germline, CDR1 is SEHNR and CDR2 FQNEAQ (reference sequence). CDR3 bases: TGTGCCAGCAGCTTACCACAGGGATTCAACTATGGCTACACCTTC. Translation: CASSLPQGFNYGYTF.

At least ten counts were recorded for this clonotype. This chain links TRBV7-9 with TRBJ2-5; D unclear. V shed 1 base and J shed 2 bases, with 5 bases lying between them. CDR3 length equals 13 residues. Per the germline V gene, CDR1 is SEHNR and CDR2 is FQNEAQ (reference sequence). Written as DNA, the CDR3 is TGTGCCAGCAGCTTAGGCCATCAAGAGACCCAGTACTTC. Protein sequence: CASSLGHQETQYF.

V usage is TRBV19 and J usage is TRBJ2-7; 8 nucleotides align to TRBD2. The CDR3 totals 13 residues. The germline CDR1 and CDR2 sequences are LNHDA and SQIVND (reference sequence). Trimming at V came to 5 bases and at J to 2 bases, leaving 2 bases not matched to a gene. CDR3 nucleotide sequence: TGTGCCAGTAGTGTGCGGGGGGCCTACGAGCAGTACTTC. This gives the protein CASSVRGAYEQYF.

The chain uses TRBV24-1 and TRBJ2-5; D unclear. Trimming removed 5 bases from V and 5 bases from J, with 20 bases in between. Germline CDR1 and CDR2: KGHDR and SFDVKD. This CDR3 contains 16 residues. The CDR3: CATSALRPIGRETQYF. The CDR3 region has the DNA TGTGCCACCAGTGCACTACGACCCATTGGGCGGGAGACCCAGTACTTC.

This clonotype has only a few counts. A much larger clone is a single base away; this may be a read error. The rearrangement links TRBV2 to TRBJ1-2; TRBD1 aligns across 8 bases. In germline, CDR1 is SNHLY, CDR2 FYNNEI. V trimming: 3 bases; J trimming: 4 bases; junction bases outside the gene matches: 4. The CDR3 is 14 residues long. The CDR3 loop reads CASSDGQGGYGYTF. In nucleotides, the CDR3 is TGTGCCAGCAGTGACGGACAGGGAGGCTATGGCTACACCTTC.

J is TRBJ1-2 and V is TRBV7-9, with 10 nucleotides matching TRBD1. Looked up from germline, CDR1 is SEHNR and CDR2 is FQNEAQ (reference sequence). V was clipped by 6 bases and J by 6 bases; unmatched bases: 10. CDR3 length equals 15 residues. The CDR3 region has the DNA TGTGCCAGCAGGGCCGGGACAGGGGTGGCCCATGGCTACACCTTC. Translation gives CASRAGTGVAHGYTF.

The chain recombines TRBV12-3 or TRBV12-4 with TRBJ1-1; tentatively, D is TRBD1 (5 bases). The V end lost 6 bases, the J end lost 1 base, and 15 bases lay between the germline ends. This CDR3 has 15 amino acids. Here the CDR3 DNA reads TGTGCCAGCAGCTTAACAGGAGGTAGGAACACTGAAGCTTTCTTT. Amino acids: CASSLTGGRNTEAFF.

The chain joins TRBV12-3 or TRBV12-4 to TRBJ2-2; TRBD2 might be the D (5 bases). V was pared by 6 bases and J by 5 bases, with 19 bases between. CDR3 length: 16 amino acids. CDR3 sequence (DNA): TGTGCCAGCAGCCAACCTCGGACTGGAGCGACCGGGGAGCTGTTTTTT. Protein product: CASSQPRTGATGELFF.

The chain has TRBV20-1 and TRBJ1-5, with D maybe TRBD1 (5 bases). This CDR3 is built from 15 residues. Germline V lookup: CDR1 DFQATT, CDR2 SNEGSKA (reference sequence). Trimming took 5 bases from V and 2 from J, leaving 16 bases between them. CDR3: CSAQGAGPGNQPQHF. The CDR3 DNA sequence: TGCAGTGCTCAGGGAGCAGGCCCGGGCAATCAGCCCCAGCATTTT.

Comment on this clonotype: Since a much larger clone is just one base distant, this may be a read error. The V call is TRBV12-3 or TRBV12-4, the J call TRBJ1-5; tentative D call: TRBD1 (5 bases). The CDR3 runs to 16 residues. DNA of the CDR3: TGTGCCAGCAGTGAAGGTTTTATCGGGGGATATCAGCTCCAGCATTTT. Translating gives CASSEGFIGGYQLQHF.